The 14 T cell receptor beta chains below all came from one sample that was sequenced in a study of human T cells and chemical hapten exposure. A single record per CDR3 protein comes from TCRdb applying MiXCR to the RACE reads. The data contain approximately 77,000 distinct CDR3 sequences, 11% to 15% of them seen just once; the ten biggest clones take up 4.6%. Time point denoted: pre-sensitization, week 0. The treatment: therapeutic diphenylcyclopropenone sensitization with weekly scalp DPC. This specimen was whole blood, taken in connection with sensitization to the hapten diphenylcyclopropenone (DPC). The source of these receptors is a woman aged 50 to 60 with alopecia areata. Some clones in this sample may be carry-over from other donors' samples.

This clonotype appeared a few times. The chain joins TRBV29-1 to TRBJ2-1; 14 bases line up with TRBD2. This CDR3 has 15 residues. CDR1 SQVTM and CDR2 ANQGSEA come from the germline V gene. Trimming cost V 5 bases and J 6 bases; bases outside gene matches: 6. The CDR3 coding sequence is TGCAGCGTTAAGCGAGGGACTAGCGGGAGCAATGAGCAGTTCTTC. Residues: CSVKRGTSGSNEQFF.

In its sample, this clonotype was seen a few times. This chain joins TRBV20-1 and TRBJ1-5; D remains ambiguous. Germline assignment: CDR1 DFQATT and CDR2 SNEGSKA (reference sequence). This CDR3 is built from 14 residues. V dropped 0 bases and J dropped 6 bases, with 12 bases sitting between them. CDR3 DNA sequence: TGCAGTGCTAGAGATTTAGCCTTTAGTCAGCCCCAGCATTTT. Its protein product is CSARDLAFSQPQHF.

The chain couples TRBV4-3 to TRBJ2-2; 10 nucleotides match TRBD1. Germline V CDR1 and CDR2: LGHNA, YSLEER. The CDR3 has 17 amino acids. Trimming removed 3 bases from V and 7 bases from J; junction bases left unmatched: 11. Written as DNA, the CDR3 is TGCGCCAGCAGCCATGAATCGACAGGGGGCTCGGTCGGGGAGCTGTTTTTT. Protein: CASSHESTGGSVGELFF.

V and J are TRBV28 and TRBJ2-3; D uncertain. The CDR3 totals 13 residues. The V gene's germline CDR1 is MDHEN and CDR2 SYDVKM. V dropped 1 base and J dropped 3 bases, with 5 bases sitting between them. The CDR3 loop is CASSLLGTDTQYF. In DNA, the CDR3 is TGTGCCAGCAGTTTATTAGGGACAGATACGCAGTATTTT.

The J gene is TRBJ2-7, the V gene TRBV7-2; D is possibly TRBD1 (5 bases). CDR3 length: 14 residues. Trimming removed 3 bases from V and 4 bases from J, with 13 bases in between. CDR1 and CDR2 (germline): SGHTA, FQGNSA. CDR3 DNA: TGTGCCAGCAGCTTGAGTAGGGGTACTTACGAGCAGTACTTC. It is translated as CASSLSRGTYEQYF.

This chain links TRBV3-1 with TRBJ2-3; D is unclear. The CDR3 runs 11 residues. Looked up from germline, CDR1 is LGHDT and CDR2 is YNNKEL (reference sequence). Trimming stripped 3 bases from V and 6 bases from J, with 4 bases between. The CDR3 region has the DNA TGTGCCAGCAGCCATGCCGATACGCAGTATTTT. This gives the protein CASSHADTQYF.

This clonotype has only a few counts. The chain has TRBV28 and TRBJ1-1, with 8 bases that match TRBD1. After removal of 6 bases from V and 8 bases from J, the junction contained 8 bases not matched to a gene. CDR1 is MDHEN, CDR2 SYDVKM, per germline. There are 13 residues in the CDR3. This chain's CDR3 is CASSTGGSSEAFF. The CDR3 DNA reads TGTGCCAGCAGCACAGGGGGGAGCTCCGAAGCTTTCTTT.

Here the CDR3 DNA reads TGTGCCAGCAGCCCGACCGTCCGACAGCACACTGAAGCTTTCTTT. Translation: CASSPTVRQHTEAFF. The chain uses TRBV7-7 and TRBJ1-1; D possibly corresponds to TRBD1 (5 bases). V was clipped by 5 bases and J by 3 bases, with 16 bases between them. Germline CDR1 SSHAT, CDR2 FNYEAQ (reference sequence). The CDR3 contains 15 residues.

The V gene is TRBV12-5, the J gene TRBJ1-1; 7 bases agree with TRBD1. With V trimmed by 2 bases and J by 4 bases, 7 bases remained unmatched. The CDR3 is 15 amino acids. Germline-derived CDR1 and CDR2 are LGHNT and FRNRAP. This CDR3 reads CASGLSGGLGTEAFF. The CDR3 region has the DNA TGTGCTAGTGGTTTGTCAGGGGGGCTGGGCACTGAAGCTTTCTTT.

The DNA of the CDR3 is TGTGCCAGCAGCTTGACGATTCACGGCACCTATGGCTACACCTTC. Translated, it gives CASSLTIHGTYGYTF. The chain recombines TRBV5-5 with TRBJ1-2; D remains unclear. This CDR3 contains 15 residues. Trimming cost V 1 base and J 4 bases, with 14 bases left between them. Germline CDR1 and CDR2: SGHKS and YYEKEE (reference sequence).

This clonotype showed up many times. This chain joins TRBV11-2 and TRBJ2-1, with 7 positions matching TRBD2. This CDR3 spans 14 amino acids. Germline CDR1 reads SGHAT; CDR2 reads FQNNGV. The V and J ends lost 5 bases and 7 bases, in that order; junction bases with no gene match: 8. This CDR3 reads CASSLNGRNNEQFF. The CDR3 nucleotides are TGTGCCAGCAGCCTCAACGGGAGGAATAATGAGCAGTTCTTC.

The CDR3 region is CASSGGTSGSKQYF. CDR3 DNA: TGTGCCAGCAGTGGCGGGACTAGCGGGAGTAAGCAGTACTTC. The chain combines TRBV6-1 with TRBJ2-7; TRBD2 matches 14 bases. There are 14 residues in the CDR3. Germline-derived CDR1 and CDR2 are MNHNS and SASEGT. Unmatched junction bases numbered 4, after V lost 4 bases and J lost 8 bases.

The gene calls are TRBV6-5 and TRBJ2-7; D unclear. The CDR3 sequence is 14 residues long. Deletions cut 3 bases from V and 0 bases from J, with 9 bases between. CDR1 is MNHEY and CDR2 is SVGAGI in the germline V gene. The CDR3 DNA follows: TGTGCCAGCAGTTATGCGGTACCCTCCTACGAGCAGTACTTC. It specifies CASSYAVPSYEQYF.

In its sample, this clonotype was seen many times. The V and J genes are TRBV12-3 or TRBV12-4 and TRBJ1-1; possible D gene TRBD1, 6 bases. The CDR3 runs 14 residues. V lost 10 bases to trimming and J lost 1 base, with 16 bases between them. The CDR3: CAILAGGRNTEAFF. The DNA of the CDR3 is TGTGCCATCCTGGCGGGGGGGCGGAACACTGAAGCTTTCTTT.